The sequence of this T cell receptor (beta chain) was determined in a study of shared clonotypes between healthy human individuals (dated by TCRdb to about 2020). Describing the broader study: The cohort comprised a couple of women and three men aged 18 to 49 years. For each donor, CD4 naive and CD4 memory were each given three plates, CD8 naive was given two plates, and CD8 memory was given one plate. The study deeply sequenced blood TCR repertoires of about 5 healthy adults to estimate repertoire size and the extent of clonotype sharing between individuals. To increase sequencing depth and limit assay-specific biases, TCR repertoire library preparation and sequencing were carried out by different laboratories using diverse techniques. Between about 0.94 and 10 billion PBMCs per donor were obtained by leukapheresis.

Study-wide findings and limitations: The genetic and exposure-history diversity represented was limited by the small number of donors. Pairwise subsampling led to the expectation that sequencing depth would affect the degree of clonotype sharing among donors. Higher generation probabilities were observed for clonotypes shared by all four sorted-subset donors than for non-shared clonotypes. Sampling was limited to blood, and TCR repertoires in tissue likely differ from TCR repertoires in blood. Naive subsets generally had larger estimated clonotype richness than memory subsets did. About 5% of naive CD4, roughly 3.5% of naive CD8, about 2.1% of memory CD4, and 0.35% to 0.4% of memory CD8 clonotypes were shared across several donors. Incomplete sequencing was indicated by rarefaction of sorted-subset datasets, despite the large sequencing depth.

TCR CDR3 regions were amplified from genomic DNA by multiplex PCR using the deep immunoSEQ assay. For each cell subset, the extracted genomic DNA was distributed evenly across all wells of several immunoSEQ 96-well plates, and each plate served as one replicate. For sorted subsets, each replicate PCR was loaded with 150 to 250 ng genomic DNA, equivalent to 30,000 or so T cell genomes. The purified libraries were quantified using a Qubit 3.0 fluorometer, sized with a Bioanalyzer 2100, and then quantified again using the KAPA Library Quantification kit. Every immunoSEQ 96-well plate was sequenced on a dedicated single-read 150-cycle Illumina NextSeq 550 flow cell. From the authors' description of their analysis: Because the immunoSEQ output included only junctional sequences and no quality scores, the filtering could not be the same as the filtering used for full-length reads. Sequences were annotated with PyIR, a Python wrapper for IgBLAST v1.9, using IMGT germline references to assign V/J genes and CDR3. Reads with weak V/J assignments (E-value above 1e-6), missing CDR3, stop codons, out-of-frame junctions, or ambiguous translated residues were removed. V3J clonotypes were defined as sequences sharing an identical inferred V gene, J gene, and CDR3 amino acid sequence. Percentage overlap between repertoires was calculated by dividing the number of shared unique clonotypes by the size of the smaller repertoire. RTK rarefaction, the Chao1 estimator, and Recon v2.1 estimates of unobserved clonotypes were used to assess repertoire richness. Generation probabilities for all TCRbeta clonotypes obtained by the gDNA method from four donors were computed using OLGA. The source is immuneACCESS, and TCRdb retained only in-frame sequences with V and J called. Part of the clones is not carried over; for the studies checked, unresolved V genes explain less than half of this, and the remainder is unexplained. V and J calls plus clone size are reproduced from that table; the DNA served to infer D and trimming. In this sample the table shows about 550,000 clones, 95% of which occur a single time. 0.11% of the sample comes from the top ten.

CD8 naive samples were obtained by positive selection for CCR7 among CD45RO-negative cells, yielding a CD45RA+CCR7+ population from which TemRA cells were excluded. The donors were healthy, HIV-negative adults with no recently reported acute infections or vaccinations. Only Caucasian adults living in Nashville, Tennessee, USA were represented among the donors. Blood was obtained by leukapheresis, after which PBMCs were separated by Ficoll-Histopaque density gradient centrifugation and cryopreserved in liquid nitrogen vapor phase. Purity and quantity of every magnetically sorted T cell population were checked by analytical flow cytometry. Each sorted fraction had its genomic DNA isolated and then quantified by UV absorbance on a Nanodrop 2000c. Per the germline V gene (reference sequence), SSHAT is the CDR1 and FNYEAQ is the CDR2. The cysteine opens and the phenylalanine closes a CDR3 of 13 amino acids. The sequence is cut down to CDR3 DNA, 39 bases in frame from base 1.

On this clone itself: Its antigen target is currently unknown. Base quality data are lacking; no much larger clone is found one base away.

In this chain, TRBV7-7 is recombined with TRBJ2-5; TRBD1 is a possible D gene, resting on 6 matching bases. The end of the DNA fits TRBJ2-7 better, so the J call may be wrong. The clonotype comes from a woman aged 30 to 39 in good health. The specimen was naive CD8+ T cells sorted from blood. What this sample's cell subset or site label stands for: CD45RA+CCR7+. The CDR3 has the sequence CASSLEQGYEQYF. Here is the DNA: TGTGCCAGCAGCTTAGAACAGGGCTACGAGCAGTACTTC.